Listed below are T cell receptor beta chains from one sample, sequenced in a study of CD8+CD57+ T cells in acquired aplastic anemia. TCRdb fed the reads into MiXCR, producing one record per CDR3 protein. The table lists over 150,000 distinct CDR3 sequences, less than 50% of them singletons, with roughly 13% in the top ten. Input material: sorted CD4+, CD8+, or CD8+CD57+ T cells (not recorded which) from PBMCs. Receptor source: a human donor with aplastic anemia. The CDR3 runs from the conserved cysteine through the conserved F or W. The order of the fields is D gene, clone size, V gene, J gene, CDR3 DNA, CDR3 protein. A D gene is named only where the DNA matches it firmly. The size entry is marked missing in some rows and otherwise reads once, few, many or a size class.

d_gene: NA
abundance: many
v_gene: TRBV4-1
j_gene: TRBJ1-2
CDR3nt: TGTGCCAGCAGCCAAGATGGCGGCTATGGCTACACCTTC
CDR3aa: CASSQDGGYGYTF

d_gene: NA
abundance: NA
v_gene: TRBV6-1
j_gene: TRBJ2-3
CDR3nt: TGTGCCAGCAGTGAACAGAGAGGGGGAGATACGCAGTATTTT
CDR3aa: CASSEQRGGDTQYF

d_gene: NA
abundance: many
v_gene: TRBV20-1
j_gene: TRBJ2-2
CDR3nt: TGCAGTGCTAGAGTCGTCGGGAACACCGGGGAGCTGTTTTTT
CDR3aa: CSARVVGNTGELFF

d_gene: NA
abundance: NA
v_gene: TRBV11-2
j_gene: TRBJ2-7
CDR3nt: TGTGCCAGCAGCCCAATAACGTGGGGCCTAGGCTACGAGCAGTACTTC
CDR3aa: CASSPITWGLGYEQYF

d_gene: NA
abundance: many
v_gene: TRBV9
j_gene: TRBJ1-2
CDR3nt: TGTGCCAGCCATAGGTTCGACTATGGCTACACCTTC
CDR3aa: CASHRFDYGYTF

d_gene: TRBD2
abundance: NA
v_gene: TRBV2
j_gene: TRBJ2-1
CDR3nt: TGTGCCAGTGGGTGGAGCGGGACCTCCTACAATGAGCAGTTCTTC
CDR3aa: CASGWSGTSYNEQFF

d_gene: NA
abundance: once
v_gene: TRBV10-3
j_gene: TRBJ2-1
CDR3nt: TGTGCCATCACCGCTAGCGAAAAGGGGAATGAGCAGTTCTTC
CDR3aa: CAITASEKGNEQFF

d_gene: TRBD1
abundance: NA
v_gene: TRBV6-1
j_gene: TRBJ1-5
CDR3nt: TGTGCCAGCAGTGACGGACAGGGTCGTTCTCAGCCCCAGCATTTT
CDR3aa: CASSDGQGRSQPQHF

d_gene: TRBD2
abundance: NA
v_gene: TRBV5-1
j_gene: TRBJ2-2
CDR3nt: TGCGCCAGCAGTACTAGCGGGACGAACACCGGGGAGCTGTTTTTT
CDR3aa: CASSTSGTNTGELFF

d_gene: NA
abundance: NA
v_gene: TRBV10-3
j_gene: TRBJ1-1
CDR3nt: TGTGCCCCCAGGACGGGGGTGAACACTGAAGCTTTCTTT
CDR3aa: CAPRTGVNTEAFF

d_gene: NA
abundance: NA
v_gene: TRBV7-2
j_gene: TRBJ2-3
CDR3nt: TGTGCCAGCAGCTTAAGCAGGGTAGGAGATACGCAGTATTTT
CDR3aa: CASSLSRVGDTQYF

d_gene: NA
abundance: NA
v_gene: TRBV7-6
j_gene: TRBJ2-7
CDR3nt: TGTGCCAGCAGCTTCGGGAACTCCTACGAGCAGTACTTC
CDR3aa: CASSFGNSYEQYF

d_gene: NA
abundance: NA
v_gene: TRBV5-1
j_gene: TRBJ1-4
CDR3nt: TGCGCCAGCAGCTTGGGATTTCAGGCTGCAACTAATGAAAAACTGTTTTTT
CDR3aa: CASSLGFQAATNEKLFF

d_gene: TRBD1
abundance: few
v_gene: TRBV4-2
j_gene: TRBJ1-1
CDR3nt: TGTGCCAGCAGCCAAGTCACAGGGGGCGAAGCTGAAGCTTTCTTT
CDR3aa: CASSQVTGGEAEAFF

d_gene: TRBD1
abundance: NA
v_gene: TRBV7-9
j_gene: TRBJ1-1
CDR3nt: TGTGCCAGCAGCTTAGTCAGGGGGGAGAACACTGAAGCTTTCTTT
CDR3aa: CASSLVRGENTEAFF

d_gene: NA
abundance: NA
v_gene: TRBV6-1
j_gene: TRBJ2-3
CDR3nt: TGTGCCAGCAGGCTGGTAGAGGGACGCACAGATACGCAGTATTTT
CDR3aa: CASRLVEGRTDTQYF

d_gene: NA
abundance: NA
v_gene: TRBV7-9
j_gene: TRBJ1-1
CDR3nt: TGTGCCAGCAGCTTATATGCAGCAAACACTGAAGCTTTCTTT
CDR3aa: CASSLYAANTEAFF

d_gene: NA
abundance: NA
v_gene: TRBV10-1
j_gene: TRBJ2-1
CDR3nt: TGCGCCAGCAGGGGTAGCGGTCCAGACAATGAGCAGTTCTTC
CDR3aa: CASRGSGPDNEQFF

d_gene: NA
abundance: few
v_gene: TRBV7-3
j_gene: TRBJ1-3
CDR3nt: TGTGCCAGCAGCTTAGGAGGGAACACCATATATTTT
CDR3aa: CASSLGGNTIYF

d_gene: NA
abundance: NA
v_gene: TRBV6-1
j_gene: TRBJ1-4
CDR3nt: TGTGCCAGCAGTGGCCTCCCGCCTAATGAAAAACTGTTTTTT
CDR3aa: CASSGLPPNEKLFF

d_gene: TRBD1
abundance: many
v_gene: TRBV4-2
j_gene: TRBJ2-7
CDR3nt: TGTGCCAGCAGCCACCCCGGGACAGACCAGGAGCAGTACTTC
CDR3aa: CASSHPGTDQEQYF

d_gene: NA
abundance: many
v_gene: TRBV20-1
j_gene: TRBJ2-5
CDR3nt: TGCAGTGCTTCCGGGACAATTATACAAGAGACCCAGTACTTC
CDR3aa: CSASGTIIQETQYF

d_gene: TRBD1
abundance: NA
v_gene: TRBV5-5
j_gene: TRBJ2-1
CDR3nt: TGTGCCAGCAGCCCGACGGACAGGGGCGGTGAGCAGTTCTTC
CDR3aa: CASSPTDRGGEQFF

d_gene: TRBD1
abundance: NA
v_gene: TRBV10-3
j_gene: TRBJ1-2
CDR3nt: TGTGCCCAAGCCGAGGGGGCCAACTATGGCTACACCTTC
CDR3aa: CAQAEGANYGYTF

d_gene: NA
abundance: many
v_gene: TRBV11-2
j_gene: TRBJ1-1
CDR3nt: TGTGCCAGCAGCCCCAATTTGGGGGCGAACACTGAAGCTTTCTTT
CDR3aa: CASSPNLGANTEAFF

d_gene: NA
abundance: few
v_gene: TRBV10-3
j_gene: TRBJ1-5
CDR3nt: TGTGCCATCGGACAGAACAATCAGCCCCAGCATTTT
CDR3aa: CAIGQNNQPQHF

d_gene: NA
abundance: NA
v_gene: TRBV4-2
j_gene: TRBJ1-6
CDR3nt: TGTGCCAGCAGCCAAGACAGGAGGGATTCACCCCTCCACTTT
CDR3aa: CASSQDRRDSPLHF

d_gene: NA
abundance: once
v_gene: TRBV29-1
j_gene: TRBJ2-2
CDR3nt: TGCAGCGTTGACGGCCAGTCGAACACCGGGGAGCTGTTTTTT
CDR3aa: CSVDGQSNTGELFF

d_gene: TRBD2
abundance: NA
v_gene: TRBV7-4
j_gene: TRBJ2-7
CDR3nt: TGTGCCAGCAGCGTAGACCCAACTAGCGGGGTGGGGGAGCAGTACTTC
CDR3aa: CASSVDPTSGVGEQYF

d_gene: TRBD2
abundance: once
v_gene: TRBV7-9
j_gene: TRBJ2-2
CDR3nt: TGTGCCCGCGGGACTAGGACAAACACCGGGGAGCTGTTTTTT
CDR3aa: CARGTRTNTGELFF

d_gene: NA
abundance: NA
v_gene: TRBV25-1
j_gene: TRBJ1-1
CDR3nt: TGTGCCAGCAGTGAATATGGGAGGGGTGAAGCTTTCTTT
CDR3aa: CASSEYGRGEAFF

d_gene: NA
abundance: many
v_gene: TRBV14
j_gene: TRBJ2-5
CDR3nt: TGTGCCAGCAGCCCGGGCCTGAGCGAGACCCAGTACTTC
CDR3aa: CASSPGLSETQYF

d_gene: NA
abundance: few
v_gene: TRBV15
j_gene: TRBJ2-5
CDR3nt: TGTGCCACCAGCAGAGATGGTGGGGGGAAGACCCAGTACTTC
CDR3aa: CATSRDGGGKTQYF

d_gene: NA
abundance: few
v_gene: TRBV7-8
j_gene: TRBJ2-7
CDR3nt: TGTGCCAGCAGCGTTGGACAGAACTACGAGCAGTACTTC
CDR3aa: CASSVGQNYEQYF

d_gene: TRBD2
abundance: NA
v_gene: TRBV24-1
j_gene: TRBJ2-2
CDR3nt: TGTGCCACCAGTGTGGCTAGCGGGATAGGCGCCGGGGAGCTGTTTTTT
CDR3aa: CATSVASGIGAGELFF

d_gene: TRBD2
abundance: many
v_gene: TRBV2
j_gene: TRBJ2-3
CDR3nt: TGTGCCAGCAGTGGTCTAGCGGGGCGCACAGATACGCAGTATTTT
CDR3aa: CASSGLAGRTDTQYF

d_gene: NA
abundance: many
v_gene: TRBV10-3
j_gene: TRBJ1-2
CDR3nt: TGTGCCCTCAGGGAAGGGCCTAACTATGGCTACACCTTC
CDR3aa: CALREGPNYGYTF

d_gene: TRBD1
abundance: NA
v_gene: TRBV4-1
j_gene: TRBJ2-7
CDR3nt: TGCGCCAGCAGCCAGACAGGGGGCGACCACGAGCAGTACTTC
CDR3aa: CASSQTGGDHEQYF

d_gene: TRBD1
abundance: NA
v_gene: TRBV24-1
j_gene: TRBJ1-5
CDR3nt: TGTGCCACCAGTGACAGAACAGGGGGCGGGCAGCCCCAGCATTTT
CDR3aa: CATSDRTGGGQPQHF

d_gene: TRBD1
abundance: NA
v_gene: TRBV7-9
j_gene: TRBJ1-5
CDR3nt: TGTGCCAGCAGCCCAGGACAGGGCGGGAATCAGCCCCAGCATTTT
CDR3aa: CASSPGQGGNQPQHF

d_gene: TRBD1
abundance: NA
v_gene: TRBV15
j_gene: TRBJ1-2
CDR3nt: TGTGCCACCAGCAGTAGGACAGGGAATGGCTATGGCTACACCTTC
CDR3aa: CATSSRTGNGYGYTF

d_gene: NA
abundance: NA
v_gene: TRBV29-1
j_gene: TRBJ1-2
CDR3nt: TGCAGCGCCCAACAGGGAGTCTATGGCTACACCTTC
CDR3aa: CSAQQGVYGYTF

d_gene: NA
abundance: NA
v_gene: TRBV5-1
j_gene: TRBJ1-6
CDR3nt: TGCGCCAGCAGCCAACCGGGACCAAATTCACCCCTCCACTTT
CDR3aa: CASSQPGPNSPLHF

d_gene: NA
abundance: many
v_gene: TRBV7-9
j_gene: TRBJ2-7
CDR3nt: TGTGCCAGCAGCTTATATCAGACAGCCCCCTACGAGCAGTACTTC
CDR3aa: CASSLYQTAPYEQYF

d_gene: TRBD1
abundance: NA
v_gene: TRBV24-1
j_gene: TRBJ1-4
CDR3nt: TGTGCCAGCCAGGCGACAGGGGCCCACGAAAAACTGGTTTTT
CDR3aa: CASQATGAHEKLVF

d_gene: NA
abundance: many
v_gene: TRBV19
j_gene: TRBJ2-7
CDR3nt: TGTGCCAGTAGTATTGGGGCGGTCGGGACAATGTCCTACGAGCAGTACTTC
CDR3aa: CASSIGAVGTMSYEQYF

d_gene: NA
abundance: NA
v_gene: TRBV7-6
j_gene: TRBJ2-1
CDR3nt: TGTGCCAGTGAGCGGGGACATGGGAATGAGCAGTTCTTC
CDR3aa: CASERGHGNEQFF

d_gene: TRBD1
abundance: many
v_gene: TRBV19
j_gene: TRBJ1-1
CDR3nt: TGTGCCAGTACCGCTATGGCGGGGACAGGGGGTCGAGCTTTCTTT
CDR3aa: CASTAMAGTGGRAFF

d_gene: TRBD1
abundance: NA
v_gene: TRBV11-2
j_gene: TRBJ1-2
CDR3nt: TGTGCCAGCAGCCGGGACAGGGGGCTCGACTATGGCTACACCTTC
CDR3aa: CASSRDRGLDYGYTF

d_gene: NA
abundance: NA
v_gene: TRBV11-2
j_gene: TRBJ2-7
CDR3nt: TGTGCCAGCAGCTTTGGCGGTACCTACGAGCAGTACTTC
CDR3aa: CASSFGGTYEQYF

d_gene: TRBD2
abundance: NA
v_gene: TRBV12-3/TRBV12-4
j_gene: TRBJ2-3
CDR3nt: TGTGCCAGCAGTTTTTCAGGTGGACCCAGGACTAGAGCGCAGTATTTT
CDR3aa: CASSFSGGPRTRAQYF

d_gene: NA
abundance: NA
v_gene: TRBV15
j_gene: TRBJ1-1
CDR3nt: TGTGCCACCAGCACGCCAGGGAGGGCTGAAGCTTTCTTT
CDR3aa: CATSTPGRAEAFF

d_gene: TRBD1
abundance: once
v_gene: TRBV9
j_gene: TRBJ1-1
CDR3nt: TGTGCCAGCAGCGTAGGACAGGGTAAGGCTGAAGCTTTCTTT
CDR3aa: CASSVGQGKAEAFF

d_gene: TRBD1
abundance: NA
v_gene: TRBV29-1
j_gene: TRBJ2-1
CDR3nt: TGCAGCGTTGAAGGGGCAGACAGGGGTTCCTACAATGAGCAGTTCTTC
CDR3aa: CSVEGADRGSYNEQFF